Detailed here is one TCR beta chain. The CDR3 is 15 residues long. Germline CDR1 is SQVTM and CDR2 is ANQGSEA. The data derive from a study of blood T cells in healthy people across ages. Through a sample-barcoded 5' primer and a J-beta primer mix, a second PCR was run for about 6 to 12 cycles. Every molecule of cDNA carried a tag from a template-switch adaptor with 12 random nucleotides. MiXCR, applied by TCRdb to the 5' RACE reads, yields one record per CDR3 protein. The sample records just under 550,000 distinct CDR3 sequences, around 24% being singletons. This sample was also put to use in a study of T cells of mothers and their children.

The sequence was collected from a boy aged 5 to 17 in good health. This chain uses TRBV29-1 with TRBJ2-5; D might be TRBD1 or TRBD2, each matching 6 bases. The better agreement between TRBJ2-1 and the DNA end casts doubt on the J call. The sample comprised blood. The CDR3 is CSAGGTTTPVNEQFF. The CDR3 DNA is TGCAGCGCTGGAGGGACAACAACCCCAGTTAATGAGCAGTTCTTC.